This TCR beta chain derives from a study of neoadjuvant nivolumab and ipilimumab in lung cancer. Regarding the study as a whole: Compared with tumor-adjacent uninvolved lung, resected tumors showed greater richness and clonality.

Comments on this clone: No antigen is known for it.

Germline CDR1 SNHLY, CDR2 FYNNEI. V was shortened by 3 bases and J by 5 bases, with 9 bases between the two germline ends. The CDR3 totals 13 residues. Sequencing was performed with immunoSEQ multiplex PCR; in TCRdb, only in-frame clones are kept and a portion is missing. The data show some 43,000 clones, around 88% seen once. V gene TRBV2 combines with J gene TRBJ2-3; D gene uncertain. The material was blood, obtained before neoadjuvant nivolumab, alone or with ipilimumab. This clonotype was obtained from an adult with non-small cell lung cancer. Some clones in this sample may be carry-over from other donors' samples. For the CDR3, the DNA is TGTGCCAGCAGTGAGAGAGTGAGAGATACGCAGTATTTT. Translation: CASSERVRDTQYF.